A single sample gave rise to the 27 T cell receptor beta chains below, sequenced in a study of response to subunit inactivated influenza vaccine. In TCRdb, the RT-PCR reads were re-called with MiXCR into one record per CDR3 protein. Altogether approximately 170,000 distinct CDR3 sequences are present, roughly 12% being singletons, with the ten largest covering 25% to 35%. The same sample was also studied in work on T cells expressing NK-cell markers. Per that paper: As the method of synthesis, 5'RACE template switching with UMIs yielded TCR beta cDNA.

The input for sequencing was CD8+ T cells sorted from PBMCs, taken 11 to 12 days after vaccination. These receptors were collected from a man between 45 and 60 years old who received an inactivated influenza vaccine.

This chain joins TRBV9 and TRBJ1-1; D not certain. This CDR3 spans 14 amino acids. V lost 1 base and J 4 bases, leaving 11 bases between the germline ends. Germline-derived CDR1 and CDR2 are SGDLS and YYNGEE. This CDR3 reads CASSVSGDSTEAFF. DNA for the CDR3: TGTGCCAGCAGCGTAAGCGGGGATAGCACTGAAGCTTTCTTT.

This clonotype was picked up a small number of times. This chain connects TRBV27 to TRBJ2-7; 8 bases fit TRBD2. Germline CDR1 and CDR2: MNHEY and SMNVEV (reference sequence). This CDR3 has 15 residues. V was clipped by 1 base and J by 8 bases; unmatched bases: 10. This CDR3 is CASSLYLAGDMKQYF. DNA for the CDR3: TGTGCCAGCAGTTTATACCTAGCGGGCGATATGAAGCAGTACTTC.

In its sample, this clonotype was seen a few times. The rearrangement links TRBV28 to TRBJ2-3; D may match TRBD1 or TRBD2 (5 bases each). The CDR3 totals 13 residues. Between the trimmed V and J ends, which lost 8 bases and 10 bases, there was a span of 19 bases. Germline V lookup: CDR1 MDHEN, CDR2 SYDVKM. CDR3 region: CASCSGPCRSQYF. The CDR3 DNA reads TGTGCCAGCTGCTCGGGACCCTGTCGGTCGCAGTATTTT.

This clonotype was counted between two and nine times. For the CDR3, the DNA is TGTGCCAGCAGCTTCGGACTAGCGGAGCACAATGAGCAGTTCTTC. Protein: CASSFGLAEHNEQFF. The chain couples TRBV13 to TRBJ2-1; 10 bases match TRBD2. Losses at the gene ends were 3 bases for V and 5 bases for J; bases not matched to a gene: 4. The CDR3 runs to 15 residues. The V gene's germline CDR1 is PRHDT and CDR2 FYEKMQ (reference sequence).

In this sample, this clonotype turned up many times. The CDR3 loop is CSVLQGAYEQYF. CDR3 sequence (DNA): TGCAGCGTTCTTCAGGGAGCCTACGAGCAGTACTTC. The chain couples TRBV29-1 to TRBJ2-7; D tentatively reads TRBD1 or TRBD2 (5 bases each). Germline assignment: CDR1 SQVTM and CDR2 ANQGSEA. The CDR3 totals 12 residues. V lost 5 bases and J 2 bases, leaving 10 bases between the germline ends.

This clonotype was found a few times. V usage is TRBV13 and J usage is TRBJ2-3, with D tentatively TRBD2 (6 bases). The CDR3 consists of 13 residues. Trimming pared 6 bases from V and 7 bases from J, leaving 14 bases between. CDR1 and CDR2 (germline): PRHDT, FYEKMQ (reference sequence). The CDR3, as DNA: TGTGCCAGCAGTCCGAGTCGCGGGAATACGCAGTATTTT. Translated, it gives CASSPSRGNTQYF.

In its sample, this clonotype was seen a few times. The chain uses TRBV9 and TRBJ2-7, with 8 positions matching TRBD2. CDR1 and CDR2 from the germline V gene are SGDLS and YYNGEE. The CDR3 extends over 15 amino acids. With V trimmed by 1 base and J by 3 bases, 6 bases remained unmatched. CDR3 nucleotides: TGTGCCAGCAGCGTAACCTCCGGGACTAGCTACGAGCAGTACTTC. It specifies CASSVTSGTSYEQYF.

This clonotype was found a few times. The chain has TRBV9 and TRBJ2-2; a possible D gene is TRBD2 (6 bases). There are 16 residues in the CDR3. Germline assignment: CDR1 SGDLS and CDR2 YYNGEE. Between the trimmed V and J ends, which lost 3 bases and 2 bases, there was a span of 14 bases. As DNA, the CDR3 is TGTGCCAGCAGCGGGTCGGGAGCGGAAAACACCGGGGAGCTGTTTTTT. Protein product: CASSGSGAENTGELFF.

This sequence joins TRBV28 and TRBJ2-2, with D unresolved. From germline, CDR1 is MDHEN and CDR2 SYDVKM. The CDR3 is 14 amino acids. V gave up 3 bases and J gave up 3 bases, with 8 bases separating them. The CDR3 coding sequence is TGTGCCAGCAGTTTTCTTCCCGACACCGGGGAGCTGTTTTTT. Translated: CASSFLPDTGELFF.

A few counts support this clonotype. The V gene is TRBV29-1, the J gene TRBJ2-5, with D hard to call. This CDR3 contains 12 residues. Trimming pared 4 bases from V and 0 bases from J, leaving 6 bases between. From germline, CDR1 is SQVTM and CDR2 ANQGSEA. The CDR3 DNA is TGCAGCGTTGTTTCCTACCAAGAGACCCAGTACTTC. Translation gives CSVVSYQETQYF.

This clonotype occurred a few times. The chain employs TRBV28 and TRBJ1-5; 12 nucleotides align to TRBD1. J was trimmed by 6 bases and V by 3 bases; bases with no gene match: 12. In germline, CDR1 is MDHEN, CDR2 SYDVKM. The CDR3 runs 18 residues. The CDR3 DNA sequence: TGTGCCAGCAGTTTCCTCTACGGGGACAGGGGGCTCTTTCAGCCCCAGCATTTT. Its protein product is CASSFLYGDRGLFQPQHF.

The chain recombines TRBV29-1 with TRBJ1-1; D is possibly TRBD1 (5 bases). CDR1 and CDR2 from the germline V gene are SQVTM and ANQGSEA. The CDR3 runs to 12 residues. V was clipped by 4 bases and J by 8 bases, with 14 bases between them. The CDR3 nucleotides are TGCAGCGTTGGGGACCCTGTGAGGGAAGCTTTCTTT. Amino acid sequence: CSVGDPVREAFF.

This clonotype has more than one count but fewer than ten. CDR3 sequence (DNA): TGTGCCAGCTCGGCCCGGACGGGGCACAACGAGCAGTACTTC. This encodes CASSARTGHNEQYF. This chain links TRBV2 with TRBJ2-7, with D perhaps matching TRBD1 or TRBD2 (5 bases each). CDR3 length: 14 amino acids. CDR1 and CDR2 (germline): SNHLY, FYNNEI. The V and J ends lost 8 bases and 5 bases respectively, with 19 bases between them.

This clonotype occurred many times. This chain uses TRBV9 with TRBJ1-1; 7 positions match TRBD1. This CDR3 is 13 amino acids long. The J segment lost 3 bases and the V segment lost 4 bases, leaving 3 bases of the junction unmatched. CDR1 and CDR2 from the germline V gene are SGDLS and YYNGEE. This CDR3 reads CASSLGTDTEAFF. The CDR3 nucleotides are TGTGCCAGCAGCTTAGGGACAGACACTGAAGCTTTCTTT.

The chain combines TRBV6-2 or TRBV6-3 with TRBJ2-1; D gene unclear. Germline lookup yields CDR1 MNHEY and CDR2 SVGEGT. CDR3 length: 13 residues. V dropped 6 bases and J dropped 6 bases, with 12 bases sitting between them. The CDR3 bases are TGTGCCAGCAGCAAGGCGTCGTTCAATGAGCAGTTCTTC. Encoded protein: CASSKASFNEQFF.

This clonotype was counted only a few times. The chain has TRBV6-2 or TRBV6-3 and TRBJ1-1, with 7 bases matching TRBD1. V trimming: 2 bases; J trimming: 4 bases; junction bases outside the gene matches: 13. Germline CDR1 reads MNHEY; CDR2 reads SVGEGT. The CDR3 has 17 amino acids. The CDR3 nucleotides are TGTGCCAGCAGTTACACGACCGGGACAGCGGGCTCCACTGAAGCTTTCTTT. Its protein product is CASSYTTGTAGSTEAFF.

In its sample, this clonotype was seen many times. This chain joins TRBV28 and TRBJ2-1; D may be TRBD2 (6 bases). The CDR3 has 15 residues. Germline CDR1 MDHEN, CDR2 SYDVKM. Trimming removed 5 bases at V and 8 bases at J, with 19 bases between. CDR3 bases: TGTGCCAGCAGTCCCCGCGGTAGCGGAATCGATGAGCAGTTCTTC. Translating it yields CASSPRGSGIDEQFF.

Ten or more counts support this clonotype. The V and J genes are TRBV5-5 and TRBJ2-1, with a weak D call TRBD2 (7 bases). Trimming pared 4 bases from V and 7 bases from J, leaving 12 bases between. Germline CDR1 and CDR2: SGHKS and YYEKEE (reference sequence). CDR3 size: 13 residues. Here the CDR3 DNA reads TGTGCCAGCAGCCCACGGGGGGCGAATGAGCAGTTCTTC. Its protein product is CASSPRGANEQFF.

The gene calls are TRBV11-2 and TRBJ2-1; 11 bases are a match to TRBD2. The CDR3 runs 16 residues. Trimming at V came to 5 bases and at J to 2 bases, leaving 5 bases not matched to a gene. Per the germline V gene, CDR1 is SGHAT and CDR2 is FQNNGV. The CDR3 sequence: CASSPSLAGAYNEQFF. CDR3 DNA: TGTGCCAGCAGCCCCTCACTAGCGGGAGCCTACAATGAGCAGTTCTTC.

Comment on this clonotype: This could be a read error, since a much larger clone is one nucleotide away. DNA for the CDR3: TGTGCCAGCAGTCCCACAGGGACGGTCACAGATACGCAGTATTTT. The encoded protein is CASSPTGTVTDTQYF. This chain joins TRBV12-3 or TRBV12-4 and TRBJ2-3; D might be TRBD1 (6 bases). Trimming took 5 bases from V and 2 from J, leaving 14 bases between them. This CDR3 contains 15 residues.

In its sample, this clonotype was seen many times. The rearrangement links TRBV12-3 or TRBV12-4 to TRBJ2-4; no firm D call. V was shortened by 6 bases and J by 5 bases, with 5 bases between the two germline ends. This CDR3 is built from 11 residues. CDR3 sequence: CASRAENIQYF. The CDR3 DNA reads as TGTGCCAGCAGGGCGGAAAACATTCAGTACTTC.

This clonotype is medium-sized by share. The rearrangement links TRBV7-6 to TRBJ2-7, with TRBD2 identical over 10 bases. The CDR3 is made up of 16 amino acids. V lost 1 base and J lost 4; bases outside the gene matches: 7. Germline V lookup: CDR1 SGHVS, CDR2 FNYEAQ. The CDR3 sequence is CASSLGSSGRVYEQYF. The CDR3 nucleotides read TGTGCCAGCAGCTTAGGCTCTAGCGGGAGAGTGTACGAGCAGTACTTC.

V and J are TRBV10-3 and TRBJ1-3; no definite D call. The CDR3 length is 15 residues. V shed 2 bases and J shed 0 bases, with 8 bases lying between them. Germline V gene data show CDR1 as ENHRY and CDR2 as SYGVKD. In DNA form, the CDR3 reads TGTGCCATCAGTGAGGACGGCCTCTCTGGAAACACCATATATTTT. This translates into CAISEDGLSGNTIYF.

The J gene is TRBJ2-1, the V gene TRBV18, with D perhaps matching TRBD2 (5 bases). This CDR3 is 16 amino acids long. V was pared by 3 bases and J by 0 bases, with 12 bases between. From germline, CDR1 is KGHSH and CDR2 LQKENI. This CDR3 is CASSPERASSYNEQFF. The CDR3, as DNA: TGTGCCAGCTCACCGGAGAGGGCTAGCTCCTACAATGAGCAGTTCTTC.

The genes are TRBV5-6 and TRBJ2-1, with 9 bases aligning to TRBD2. CDR3 length equals 17 residues. CDR1 and CDR2 (germline): SGHDT, YYEEEE. V trimming: 0 bases; J trimming: 4 bases; junction bases outside the gene matches: 8. In nucleotides, the CDR3 is TGTGCCAGCAGCTTGGAGAATCGCGGGGGGGTTTACAATGAGCAGTTCTTC. It translates to CASSLENRGGVYNEQFF.

The gene calls are TRBV14 and TRBJ2-7, with D unresolved. The CDR3 runs 16 residues. Per germline, CDR1 SGHDN and CDR2 FVKESK. Trimming took off 0 bases at V and 1 base at J, with 13 bases between the two ends. The CDR3 nucleotides are TGTGCCAGCAGCCAAGATCATCACTACATTTCCTACGAGCAGTACTTC. Protein sequence: CASSQDHHYISYEQYF. Full variable domain (outside the CDR3, taken from reference TRBV14 and TRBJ2-7): EAGVTQFPSHSVIEKGQTVTLRCDPISGHDNLYWYRRVMGKEIKFLLHFVKESKQDESGMPNNRFLAERTGGTYSTLKVQPAELEDSGVYFCASSQDHHYISYEQYFGPGTRLTVT.

In its sample, this clonotype was seen a few times. This sequence joins TRBV27 and TRBJ2-1, with 8 bases matching TRBD2. This CDR3 region has 15 residues. Trimming at V came to 5 bases and at J to 9 bases, leaving 12 bases not matched to a gene. Germline V gene sequence: CDR1 MNHEY, CDR2 SMNVEV (reference sequence). The CDR3 nucleotides read TGTGCCAGCAGTCCACTGCCGGGACTAGAAGGTGAGCAGTTCTTC. Protein product: CASSPLPGLEGEQFF.